This T cell receptor beta chain stems from a study of T cell responses to AZD1222 COVID-19 vaccine. Study results and caveats: Mostly white British, mostly female donors; authors suggested clonal diversity may be underestimated.

The CDR3 runs to 17 residues. CDR1 is MNHEY, CDR2 SMNVEV, per germline (reference sequence). V shed 0 bases and J shed 5 bases, with 14 bases lying between them. Produced via immunoSEQ multiplex PCR; TCRdb's table is partial and in-frame only. The repertoire consists of approximately 130,000 clones, with approximately 90% occurring once and the leading ten covering 3%. A remark on this clone: Its antigen is unidentified.

The sequencing used peripheral blood, collected 28 days after the second AZD1222 dose. The chain uses TRBV27 and TRBJ1-6, with D unclear. This TCR derives from an adult who received the AZD1222 COVID-19 vaccine. The CDR3 here is CASSLSTRQGHNSPLHF. The CDR3 region has the DNA TGTGCCAGCAGTTTATCTACGCGCCAAGGCCATAATTCACCCCTCCACTTT.